This section outlines one T cell receptor beta chain sequence together with its context. Germline CDR1 LNHDA, CDR2 SQIVND (reference sequence). The J segment lost 0 bases and the V segment lost 7 bases, leaving 3 bases of the junction unmatched. The CDR3 has 14 residues. This sample is part of a study of control samples from healthy donors and cancer patients. Sequencing used immunoSEQ multiplex PCR; TCRdb keeps in-frame clones, though not all of them. The sample lists about 130,000 clones; approximately 92% were seen once. Sequenced input: blood. The clonotype was recovered from a man in his forties or fifties in good health. This chain links TRBV19 with TRBJ1-3; 7 bases line up with TRBD1. Here the CDR3 reads CASKGAYSGNTIYF. The CDR3 DNA sequence: TGTGCCAGTAAGGGGGCCTACTCTGGAAACACCATATATTTT.